The source of this TCR beta chain is a study of shared clonotypes between healthy human individuals (dated by TCRdb to the early 2020s). About the study as a whole: A few men and a couple of women, aged 18 to 49 years, made up the cohort. For each donor, three plates each were used for CD4 naive and CD4 memory, two plates were used for CD8 naive, and one plate was used for CD8 memory. To estimate repertoire size and how much clonotypes are shared between individuals, the study performed deep sequencing of blood TCR repertoires from roughly five healthy adults. To increase sequencing depth and limit assay-specific biases, TCR repertoire library preparation and sequencing were carried out by different laboratories using diverse techniques. Per donor, leukapheresis produced somewhere between about 0.85 and 8.9 billion PBMCs. General conclusions and limits of the study: Even with the large sequencing depth, rarefaction of the sorted-subset datasets indicated that sequencing was incomplete. Larger estimated clonotype richness was generally found for naive subsets than for memory subsets. Compared with non-shared clonotypes, the clonotypes found in all four sorted-subset donors had higher generation probabilities. The small number of donors limited the genetic and exposure-history diversity represented. Sampling was limited to blood, and TCR repertoires in tissue likely differ from TCR repertoires in blood. Based on pairwise subsampling, the degree of clonotype sharing among donors was expected to be affected by sequencing depth. Sharing across a few donors was observed for about 5% of naive CD4, 3% to 3.5% of naive CD8, 2% to 2.5% of memory CD4, and about 0.39% of memory CD8 clonotypes.

Using the deep immunoSEQ assay, multiplex PCR amplified TCR CDR3 regions from genomic DNA. Extracted genomic DNA from each cell subset was distributed evenly across all wells of several immunoSEQ 96-well plates, and each plate was treated as a replicate. For sorted subsets, approximately 0.2 ug of genomic DNA, equivalent to about 30,000 T cell genomes, went into each replicate PCR. Purified libraries were measured with a Qubit 3.0 fluorometer, size-checked on a Bioanalyzer 2100, and measured again with the KAPA Library Quantification kit. Every immunoSEQ 96-well plate was sequenced on a separate single-read 150-cycle Illumina NextSeq 550 flow cell. Processing in the source paper ran as follows. The immunoSEQ output contained only junctional sequences without quality scores, so filtering could not match that applied to full-length reads. Sequences were annotated with PyIR, a Python wrapper for IgBLAST v1.9, using IMGT germline references to assign V/J genes and CDR3. Reads were removed for weak V/J assignments (E-value above 1e-6), missing CDR3, stop codons, out-of-frame junctions, or ambiguous translated residues. V3J clonotypes were defined by identical inferred V gene, J gene, and CDR3 amino acid sequence. To compute the percentage overlap between repertoires, the number of shared unique clonotypes was divided by the size of the smaller repertoire. Repertoire richness was assessed with RTK rarefaction, the Chao1 estimator, and Recon v2.1 estimates of unobserved clonotypes. Generation probabilities were computed with OLGA for all TCRbeta clonotypes obtained by the gDNA method from several donors. Entries here come from immuneACCESS through TCRdb and include only in-frame sequences with V and J called. Some clones fail to appear in such tables; in the studies checked, an unresolved V gene covers under half of the shortfall, and the cause of the remainder is unknown. The V and J calls and clone size were taken over from that table, and D and trimming were inferred from the DNA. In all, the sample holds 330,000 or so clones, and around 74% of those were seen once. Together, the top ten hold approximately 10% of the sample.

Healthy HIV-negative adults with no recently reported acute infections or vaccinations were included as donors. Only Caucasian adults living in Nashville, Tennessee, USA were represented among the donors. CD4+ T cells were enriched through magnetic negative selection, after which naive cells were positively selected on CD45RA and the remaining negative fraction served as the memory subset. Blood was collected by leukapheresis, and PBMCs were isolated by Ficoll-Histopaque density gradient centrifugation and then cryopreserved in liquid nitrogen vapor phase. Purity and quantity of every magnetically sorted T cell population were checked by analytical flow cytometry. From each sorted fraction, genomic DNA was isolated and quantified by UV absorbance on a Nanodrop 2000c. Details on this clone: Its antigen is not yet known. There are no base qualities to consult, and no much larger clone falls within one base.

The germline V gene (reference sequence) yields SEHNR for CDR1 and FQNEAQ for CDR2. V is clipped by 4 bases and J by 0 bases, and the sequence between their germline boundaries is 6 bases long. Reading from cysteine to phenylalanine, the CDR3 counts 13 amino acids. The retained sequence is limited to the CDR3, 39 bases, with the frame set at the first base. Sequenced: memory CD4+ T cells sorted from blood. The cell subset or site label on this specimen signifies: CD45RA-negative fraction. This TCR came from a man aged 25 to 40 in good health. The rearranged chain carries TRBV7-9 and TRBJ1-1, with TRBD1 as a weak D call on 5 bases. CDR3 loop: CASSSTVNTEAFF. The nucleotides are TGTGCCAGCAGCTCGACAGTGAACACTGAAGCTTTCTTT.